The 24 T cell receptor delta chains presented below share a single source sample, sequenced in a study of γδ T cells in repeated Plasmodium falciparum infection. Flow sorting of PBMC yielded separate Vgamma9/Vdelta2+ and Vdelta2-negative gammadelta T cell populations for bulk repertoire analysis. TCRdb re-called clones from the multiplex PCR reads using CATT. Among 50,000 or so delta-chain clones listed, roughly 1.6% were seen once. Sequencing was done on a sample of gamma-delta T cells from blood. These receptors all stem from a pool of human donors (malaria-infected and uninfected, not separated).

In regard to this clone: A far more abundant clone sits one base away, making this likely a read error. Distinct nucleotide sequences in the sample also encode this CDR3. The chain links TRDV1 to TRDJ1; no clear D gene. No J segment appears in TCRdb, so it was assigned here by matching the sequence to germline. The CDR3 has 11 amino acids. CDR1 TSWWSYY and CDR2 QGS come from the germline V gene. V gave up 9 bases and J gave up 4 bases, with 9 bases separating them. The chain's CDR3 is CALDIFDKLIF. The CDR3 DNA sequence: TGTGCTCTCGACATTTTCGATAAACTCATCTTT.

About this clone itself: TCRdb assigns this DNA the protein of a much larger clone, which departs from its translation at residue 15; this likely reflects a read error, and the protein shown comes from translating the DNA. The rearrangement links TRDV1 to TRDJ1, with 9 nucleotides matching TRDD3. Trimming took 7 bases from V and 11 from J; bases not matched to a gene: 32. Germline CDR1 and CDR2: TSWWSYY and QGS. The CDR3 covers 20 residues. The CDR3 protein is CALDLRWVLGDPYLAAELIF. CDR3 sequence (DNA): TGTGCTCTTGATCTACGGTGGGTACTGGGGGACCCCTATCTCGCCGCAGAGCTCATCTTT.

About this clone itself: Only one base separates this from a far larger clonotype, so it likely reflects a read error. Other DNA sequences within the sample encode an identical CDR3. The chain joins TRDV1 to TRDJ1; 13 bases fit TRDD3. Since TCRdb gives no J gene, matching the DNA to germline was used here to assign it. The V gene end was trimmed by 1 base and the J gene end by 8 bases; junction bases not matched to a gene: 10. Germline CDR1 reads TSWWSYY; CDR2 reads QGS. The CDR3 runs 17 residues. The CDR3 DNA reads TGTGCTCTTGGGGAACGAATACTGGGGGATACGCGCGACAAACTCATCTTT. Its translation is CALGERILGDTRDKLIF.

This clone was observed many times. With a much larger clone just one base away, this may be a read error. The chain has TRDV1 and TRDJ1, with TRDD3 matching 10 bases. Here the J gene was assigned by germline matching of the DNA, as TCRdb has none. The germline V gene has CDR1 TSWWSYY and CDR2 QGS. The V and J ends lost 5 bases and 7 bases, in that order; junction bases with no gene match: 19. CDR3 length: 18 residues. Here the CDR3 reads CALGSTKGIWGIRSKLIF. DNA of the CDR3: TGTGCTCTTGGGAGCACCAAGGGGATCTGGGGGATAAGAAGTAAACTCATCTTT.

This clone was counted a few times. The amino acid sequence in TCRdb belongs to a much larger clone and departs from this DNA's translation at residue 10, likely a sequencing read error; the sequence shown is translated from the DNA. The rearrangement uses TRDV2 and TRDJ1; D unresolved. The CDR3 extends over 13 amino acids. Trimming shortened V by 3 bases and J by 10 bases, and 17 bases separated the two germline ends. The germline CDR1 and CDR2 sequences are GEAIGNYY and EKD. The CDR3 DNA reads TGTGCCTGTGACGCCATTGTCGGCTCGGGACTCATCTTT. Translated, it gives CACDAIVGSGLIF.

This clone came up a few times. A read error is the likely source, as a far larger clone sits one nucleotide away. At the DNA level, this CDR3 is encoded by other sequences in the same sample as well. This chain links TRDV1 with TRDJ1; TRDD2 or TRDD3 may be the D gene (5 bases each). TCRdb does not report a J gene; here it was assigned by matching the DNA to germline references. CDR1 TSWWSYY and CDR2 QGS come from the germline V gene. This CDR3 contains 19 residues. The CDR3 nucleotides are TGTGCTCTCGGGGAACTCAGGGCCTACCCGGGGAGAAAGGCCGATAAACTCATCTTT. Protein: CALGELRAYPGRKADKLIF.

The sample holds a few counts of this clone. A read error likely explains why the TCRdb protein, taken from a much larger clone, differs from this DNA's translation at residue 18; the protein shown is translated from the DNA. The rearrangement joins TRDV1 to TRDJ1; 12 bases map to TRDD3. Since TCRdb gives no J gene, matching the DNA to germline was used here to assign it. The J segment lost 1 base and the V segment lost 1 base, leaving 25 bases of the junction unmatched. Germline CDR1 TSWWSYY, CDR2 QGS. This CDR3 contains 24 residues. The CDR3 spells CALGEPTFFCPNWGIPCCTDKLIF. CDR3 nucleotide sequence: TGTGCTCTTGGGGAACCCACCTTTTTCTGTCCTAACTGGGGGATACCCTGCTGCACCGATAAACTCATCTTT.

This clone was observed a few times. This DNA's translation and the protein TCRdb lists, from a much larger clone, do not match at residue 19, likely due to a read error; the protein shown is translated from the DNA. This chain joins TRDV1 and TRDJ1; 12 positions agree with TRDD3. Because TCRdb records no J gene, it was assigned here through a match of the DNA to germline. Trimming took 4 bases from V and 1 from J; bases not matched to a gene: 28. Germline V lookup: CDR1 TSWWSYY, CDR2 QGS. The CDR3 sequence is 24 residues long. DNA of the CDR3: TGTGCTCTTGGGGCTACCCAATTCCTACCGGTCCTTTATACTGGGGGATACCTCACCGATAAACTCATCTTT. Protein product: CALGATQFLPVLYTGGYLTDKLIF.

This clone came up many times. Germline is not matched at one junction end, which may reflect a read error. CDR3 DNA: TGTGCTATTGGGGAACTCCCCGGGGCCGCTGGGGGACGATACACCGATAAACTCATCTTT. Translation gives CAIGELPGAAGGRYTDKLIF. The gene calls are TRDV1 and TRDJ1; 8 bases align to TRDD3. The CDR3 length is 20 residues. Germline V gene lookup returns CDR1 TSWWSYY and CDR2 QGS.

The sample holds a few counts of this clone. It may be a read error: a sequence one base away is much more abundant. The sample contains more than one DNA sequence encoding this CDR3. The J gene went uncalled, whereas the V gene is TRDV2. The germline CDR1 and CDR2 sequences are GEAIGNYY and EKD. CDR3 length: 13 residues. CDR3 residues: CACDTGARGGLIF. DNA of the CDR3: TGTGCCTGTGACACCGGTGCGAGGGGAGGTCTGATCTTT.

This clone was seen a few times. This rearrangement joins TRDV1 to TRDJ3; 8 positions match TRDD3. Because TCRdb records no J gene, it was assigned here through a match of the DNA to germline. J lost 0 bases, V lost 1 base, and 23 bases had no gene match. This CDR3 region has 25 residues. CDR1 TSWWSYY and CDR2 QGS come from the germline V gene. This CDR3 is CALGEPGPSHGTGGPSSWDTRQMFF. The CDR3 DNA is TGTGCTCTTGGGGAACCGGGGCCTTCCCATGGTACTGGGGGCCCAAGCTCCTGGGACACCCGACAGATGTTTTTC.

This clone was picked up many times. This chain uses TRDV2 with TRDJ1, with 12 bases lining up with TRDD3. The germline gives CDR1 GEAIGNYY, CDR2 EKD. The CDR3 covers 14 residues. V lost 1 base and J lost 11; bases outside the gene matches: 7. CDR3 in DNA: TGTGCCTGTGACACTTTACTGGGGGATACTGAGCTCATCTTT. It yields the protein CACDTLLGDTELIF.

This clone turned up a few times. The TCRdb protein comes from a much larger clone and disagrees with this DNA's translation at residue 11, likely due to a read error; the protein given here is derived from the DNA. The chain employs TRDV1 and TRDJ1; a weak D match, TRDD3 (6 bases). TCRdb records no J gene; here it was assigned by comparing the DNA to germline. This CDR3 contains 16 residues. Germline V lookup: CDR1 TSWWSYY, CDR2 QGS. Trimming took 1 base from V and 8 from J, leaving 20 bases between them. CDR3: CALGEPVRRGTPKLIF. CDR3 nucleotides: TGTGCTCTTGGGGAACCGGTCCGAAGGGGGACACCCAAACTCATCTTT.

This clone has a handful of counts. This is likely an artifact of a read error, given a far larger clone one base away. This specimen includes other DNA sequences encoding the same CDR3. V usage is TRDV1 and J usage is TRDJ1; 11 nucleotides match TRDD3. TCRdb carries no J gene annotation; the J gene was assigned here by matching the DNA with germline. CDR1 is TSWWSYY and CDR2 is QGS in the germline V gene. This CDR3 contains 23 residues. The CDR3 nucleotides read TGTGCCCTTGGGGAAGTGGGGCCTGAAGTGCTGGGGGATACACGAGTGTACACCGATAAACTCATCTTT. It is translated as CALGEVGPEVLGDTRVYTDKLIF.

This clone was found many times. CDR3 residues: CALGGFRGTDKLIF. The CDR3 DNA follows: TGTGCTCTTGGGGGTTTTCGGGGCACCGATAAACTCATCTTT. This chain uses TRDV1 with TRDJ1; no reliable D call. V lost 4 bases and J 1 base, leaving 10 bases between the germline ends. Germline-derived CDR1 and CDR2 are TSWWSYY and QGS. This CDR3 is 14 amino acids long.

Worth noting for this clone: A read error is the likely source, as a far larger clone sits one nucleotide away. At the DNA level, this CDR3 is encoded by other sequences in the same sample as well. The chain joins TRDV1 to TRDJ1; possible D gene TRDD3, 5 bases. Trimming stripped 7 bases from V and 0 bases from J, with 15 bases between. CDR3 length: 15 amino acids. From germline, CDR1 is TSWWSYY and CDR2 QGS. Here the CDR3 reads CALERGGYNTDKLIF. The CDR3 DNA reads as TGTGCTCTTGAGCGGGGGGGGTACAACACCGATAAACTCATCTTT.

A few counts support this clone. The likely explanation is a read error, given a far larger clone one base away. Other DNA sequences from this sample encode an identical CDR3 as well. The chain is built from TRDV1 and TRDJ1; 7 bases line up with TRDD3. Germline CDR1 TSWWSYY, CDR2 QGS. Trimming took 1 base from V and 0 from J; bases not matched to a gene: 14. The CDR3 totals 19 residues. The CDR3 region is CALGEPMLPLGVDTDKLIF. CDR3 nucleotides: TGTGCTCTTGGGGAACCTATGCTTCCCCTGGGGGTCGACACCGATAAACTCATCTTT.

This clone was found a few times. This probably arose from a read error, given a far larger clone one base away. The same CDR3 is also encoded by other DNA sequences in this sample. The rearrangement joins TRDV1 to TRDJ2, with D maybe TRDD2 (7 bases). The CDR3 is 26 amino acids. The germline V gene has CDR1 TSWWSYY and CDR2 QGS. The CDR3 reads CALGGLALPMKLEDSPSLALTAQLFF. The CDR3 DNA sequence: TGTGCTCTCGGGGGACTAGCGCTTCCTATGAAGCTGGAGGATTCTCCTTCCTTAGCATTGACAGCACAACTCTTCTTT.

This clone occurred a few times. With a far larger clone one base away, a read error is the likely cause. The sample carries other DNA sequences with the same CDR3. The rearrangement links TRDV1 to TRDJ1, with TRDD3 matching 9 bases. The J gene was not available in TCRdb and was assigned here by matching the DNA to germline segments. Germline V lookup: CDR1 TSWWSYY, CDR2 QGS. CDR3 length: 18 residues. CDR3 sequence (DNA): TGTGCCCTTGGGGAACCCCTCCTACTGGGGGAAATAACCGATAAACTCATCTTT. Its translation: CALGEPLLLGEITDKLIF.

Points on this clone: The TCRdb record carries a much larger clone's protein, which differs from this DNA's translation at residue 10; a read error is the likely cause, and the protein listed here is the DNA translation. The chain is built from TRDV3 and TRDJ1; 8 bases are shared with TRDD2. V was pared by 3 bases and J by 7 bases, with 13 bases of the junction left unmatched. This CDR3 region has 14 residues. The germline gives CDR1 TVYSNPD, CDR2 GDNSRS (reference sequence). Here the CDR3 DNA reads TGTGCCTTAGCCTTCCTAAGGGGGGAGAGTAAACTCATCTTT. As protein: CALAFLRGESKLIF.

The sample holds many counts of this clone. This specimen includes other DNA sequences encoding the same CDR3. This sequence joins TRDV1 and TRDJ1; no firm D call. The V gene's germline CDR1 is TSWWSYY and CDR2 QGS. CDR3 length equals 19 residues. The V gene lost 0 bases and the J gene lost 0 bases, with 20 bases spanning the gap. CDR3 nucleotide sequence: TGTGCTCTTGGGGAACTCCCTCGAGCCAAACCCAGAAACACCGATAAACTCATCTTT. Translation: CALGELPRAKPRNTDKLIF.

This clone was recorded a few times. TCRdb attributes to this sequence the protein of a much larger clone, which differs from the DNA translation at residue 8; a read error is likely, and the protein displayed is translated from the DNA. V is TRDV1 and J is TRDJ1; possibly TRDD3 for D (5 bases). Assignment of the J gene here rests on matching the DNA to germline, because TCRdb gives none. Trimming removed 2 bases from V and 3 bases from J, with 25 bases in between. Germline V lookup: CDR1 TSWWSYY, CDR2 QGS. The CDR3 covers 19 residues. The CDR3 region has the DNA TGTGCTCTTGGGGAAGGACGACGAGCGACGAAAGGGGAGTCCGATAAACTCATCTTT. It specifies CALGEGRRATKGESDKLIF.

By its share, this clone is medium-sized. Within the sample, other DNA sequences also encode this same CDR3. The chain links TRDV1 to TRDJ1; no firm D call. CDR3 length: 14 amino acids. V was clipped by 1 base and J by 7 bases, with 13 bases between them. From germline, CDR1 is TSWWSYY and CDR2 QGS. CDR3 bases: TGTGCTCTTGGGGAACCCCATGGGTGCGGTAAACTCATCTTT. Amino acid sequence: CALGEPHGCGKLIF.

To note about this clone: One base separates it from a far larger clone, so it is likely a read error. The sample holds other DNA sequences that translate to the same CDR3. This chain links TRDV1 with TRDJ1, with D maybe TRDD2 (5 bases). Assignment of the J gene here rests on matching the DNA to germline, because TCRdb gives none. CDR3 length equals 21 residues. Trimming left V 5 bases short and J 0 bases short, with 31 bases between. CDR1 is TSWWSYY, CDR2 QGS, per germline. The CDR3 coding sequence is TGTGCTCTTGGGCCCCCGCTCCTTCGTTTATCCCCGGTGGCCCACACCGATAAACTCATCTTT. Translated, it gives CALGPPLLRLSPVAHTDKLIF.